This TCR beta chain appears in the sequencing data of a study of tumor-infiltrating lymphocytes in oesophageal squamous cell carcinoma. TCRdb re-analysed the PCR reads in MiXCR, keeping a single row per CDR3 protein. The sample records roughly 20,000 distinct CDR3 sequences, roughly 40% being singletons. This clonotype was seen ten or more times. V lost 1 base and J lost 8, with 14 bases in between. Germline CDR1 SGHNT, CDR2 YYREEE (reference sequence). This CDR3 is built from 14 residues. This clonotype was obtained from a female donor with esophageal squamous cell carcinoma. The source material was normal esophageal tissue next to the tumor. The chain recombines TRBV5-4 with TRBJ2-3, with no clear D. This CDR3 reads CASSLSTPQGTQYF. Written as DNA, the CDR3 is TGTGCCAGCAGCTTGTCAACCCCCCAAGGTACGCAGTATTTT. Filled out from reference TRBV5-4 and TRBJ2-3, the complete variable domain reads ETGVTQSPTHLIKTRGQQVTLRCSSQSGHNTVSWYQQALGQGPQFIFQYYREEENGRGNFPPRFSGLQFPNYSSELNVNALELDDSALYLCASSLSTPQGTQYFGPGTRLTVL.